Shown below are 7 T cell receptor beta chains from a single sample sequenced in a study of naive and memory T cell subsets. Study outcomes and limitations: Especially in CD8 cells, naive repertoires contained a few larger clonotypes, possibly CD45RA-re-expressing memory cells.

These receptors' antigens are unknown. Two oligonucleotides, mixed equimolar, formed the beta constant-region primer covering TRBC1 and TRBC2. Four rounds of PCR amplified the ligated cDNA using nested alpha and beta constant-region primers plus SP2. MiXCR, applied by TCRdb to the UMI-ligation and nested PCR reads, yields one record per CDR3 protein. The table records 85,000 to 130,000 distinct CDR3 sequences, approximately 15% of them present only once. Sequencing was performed on naive CD8+ T cells from blood. Receptors were obtained from a human donor in good health.

The rearrangement joins TRBV6-1 to TRBJ1-6; D remains unclear. CDR3 size: 13 residues. Germline V gene sequence: CDR1 MNHNS, CDR2 SASEGT. Trimming shortened V by 7 bases and J by 0 bases, and 4 bases separated the two germline ends. The CDR3 coding sequence is TGTGCCAGCATCTACTCCTATAATTCACCCCTCCACTTT. This encodes CASIYSYNSPLHF.

This clonotype was recorded at least ten times. The chain employs TRBV7-6 and TRBJ2-3; no firm D call. Trimming took 1 base from V and 5 from J, leaving 16 bases between them. CDR1 and CDR2 from the germline V gene are SGHVS and FNYEAQ. This CDR3 has 16 residues. The chain's CDR3 is CASSLVSILGIDTQYF. The CDR3 coding sequence is TGTGCCAGCAGCTTAGTGAGCATACTTGGTATAGATACGCAGTATTTT.

The chain links TRBV12-3 or TRBV12-4 to TRBJ2-1; 7 bases map to TRBD1. This CDR3 region has 15 residues. The ends lost 5 bases at V and 5 bases at J; junction bases unmatched: 9. CDR3 DNA: TGTGCCAGCAGTCCACAGGGGCTATCGAACAATGAGCAGTTCTTC. Translated, it gives CASSPQGLSNNEQFF.

The rearrangement joins TRBV6-4 to TRBJ2-1, with 9 bases lining up with TRBD1. CDR3 length equals 15 residues. CDR1 is MRHNA and CDR2 is SNTAGT in the germline V gene. J lost 1 base, V lost 5 bases, and 3 bases had no gene match. CDR3 nucleotide sequence: TGTGCCAGCAGTCCAGACAGGGGGTCCTACAATGAGCAGTTCTTC. This sequence encodes CASSPDRGSYNEQFF.

This clonotype was seen a few times. This chain uses TRBV15 with TRBJ2-7; 9 positions agree with TRBD1. The germline CDR1 and CDR2 sequences are LNHNV and YYDKDF (reference sequence). This CDR3 spans 15 amino acids. J was trimmed by 5 bases and V by 3 bases; bases with no gene match: 8. The CDR3 DNA follows: TGTGCCACCAGCAGCAGACAGGGGGGATTGGACGAGCAGTACTTC. Protein sequence: CATSSRQGGLDEQYF.

The rearrangement uses TRBV2 and TRBJ1-1; TRBD1 is a possible D gene (5 bases). The CDR3 runs to 13 residues. V shed 3 bases and J shed 6 bases, with 11 bases lying between them. Germline V CDR1 and CDR2: SNHLY, FYNNEI. CDR3 sequence (DNA): TGTGCCAGCAGTGATGGGGGGTGGGCTGAAGCTTTCTTT. Residues: CASSDGGWAEAFF.

At least ten counts were recorded for this clonotype. CDR3 nucleotides: TGCGCCAGCAGCCAAGATCGGGGAGGTTGGGGAGAGACCCAGTACTTC. It translates to CASSQDRGGWGETQYF. The chain combines TRBV4-3 with TRBJ2-5, with TRBD2 as a possible D gene (6 bases). V dropped 0 bases and J dropped 4 bases, with 15 bases sitting between them. CDR3 length: 16 amino acids. Germline CDR1 reads LGHNA; CDR2 reads YSLEER.